This T cell receptor (beta chain) was identified during a study of blood T cells in healthy people across ages. With a J-beta primer mix and a sample-barcoded 5' primer, a second PCR ran about 6 to 11 cycles. TCRdb itself ran the 5' RACE reads through MiXCR, one entry per CDR3 protein. Of 730,000 or so distinct CDR3 sequences detected, approximately 43% appear once; the ten largest clones hold roughly 19%. The germline V gene has CDR1 MDHEN and CDR2 SYDVKM. Trimming cost V 6 bases and J 6 bases, with 14 bases left between them. The CDR3 extends over 13 amino acids. Sequenced input: blood. The rearrangement links TRBV28 to TRBJ1-2; D remains unclear. This clonotype was sampled from a woman aged 60 to 75 in good health. The CDR3 reads CASSPLGVHGYTF. CDR3 in DNA: TGTGCCAGCAGCCCACTGGGTGTCCATGGCTACACCTTC.